What follows are 11 T cell receptor beta chains derived from one specimen sequenced in a study of blood T cell repertoires in COVID-19. Profiled with immunoSEQ multiplex PCR; TCRdb holds only in-frame clones, not every one. The sample has about 230,000 clones, 75% to 90% seen once. Sample: peripheral blood. All receptors come from a man younger than 45 with COVID-19, enrolled during active disease.

The chain uses TRBV19 and TRBJ2-1, with 11 nucleotides matching TRBD2. CDR1 is LNHDA and CDR2 is SQIVND in the germline V gene (reference sequence). CDR3 length equals 13 residues. V shed 7 bases, J shed 7 bases, and the junction held 3 bases outside the gene matches. CDR3 region: CASKTSGINEQFF. Written as DNA, the CDR3 is TGTGCCAGTAAGACTAGCGGGATTAATGAGCAGTTCTTC.

The chain has TRBV4-2 and TRBJ2-7; 16 positions match TRBD2. The CDR3 runs to 17 residues. J gave up 5 bases and V 5 bases, and 9 bases lay outside the gene matches. CDR1 is LGHNA and CDR2 is YNFKEQ in the germline V gene. The chain's CDR3 is CASSWGLAGGPGDEQYF. Here the CDR3 DNA reads TGTGCCAGCAGCTGGGGACTAGCGGGGGGGCCCGGCGACGAGCAGTACTTC.

This chain uses TRBV20-1 with TRBJ1-1, with a weak D call TRBD1 (5 bases). Looked up from germline, CDR1 is DFQATT and CDR2 is SNEGSKA (reference sequence). The CDR3 is 12 residues long. V was clipped by 3 bases and J by 7 bases, with 12 bases between them. The CDR3 spells CSASPQGYEAFF. In nucleotides, the CDR3 is TGCAGTGCTAGTCCCCAGGGATATGAAGCTTTCTTT.

The chain employs TRBV27 and TRBJ1-2; D gene uncertain. This CDR3 spans 14 amino acids. Germline loops: CDR1 MNHEY, CDR2 SMNVEV (reference sequence). The V gene lost 5 bases and the J gene lost 8 bases, with 18 bases spanning the gap. CDR3 sequence (DNA): TGTGCCAGCAGTCCCCTCGAGGGAAGTGAGGGCTACACCTTC. This sequence encodes CASSPLEGSEGYTF.

The chain joins TRBV5-1 to TRBJ1-1; D gene unclear. This CDR3 comprises 15 residues. CDR1 SGHRS and CDR2 YFSETQ come from the germline V gene. V lost 5 bases and J 1 base, leaving 15 bases between the germline ends. This chain's CDR3 is CASSRPADSNTEAFF. The CDR3 DNA follows: TGCGCCAGCAGTCGTCCAGCGGACTCGAACACTGAAGCTTTCTTT.

The rearrangement links TRBV27 to TRBJ1-1; D gene unclear. CDR1 MNHEY and CDR2 SMNVEV come from the germline V gene (reference sequence). The CDR3 consists of 14 residues. The V and J ends lost 4 bases and 2 bases respectively, with 11 bases between them. The CDR3 nucleotides are TGTGCCAGCAGTTACGGGATTTCAAACACTGAAGCTTTCTTT. Encoded protein: CASSYGISNTEAFF.

V usage is TRBV2 and J usage is TRBJ1-5; D is possibly TRBD1 (5 bases). CDR3 size: 14 residues. Trimming pared 5 bases from V and 3 bases from J, leaving 11 bases between. Germline V lookup: CDR1 SNHLY, CDR2 FYNNEI. CDR3 sequence (DNA): TGTGCCAGCAGTTTCGACAGAGCCAATCAGCCCCAGCATTTT. Translation gives CASSFDRANQPQHF.

J is TRBJ1-2 and V is TRBV7-9, with 8 bases identical to TRBD1. The CDR3 runs 15 residues. The germline CDR1 and CDR2 sequences are SEHNR and FQNEAQ (reference sequence). J was trimmed by 3 bases and V by 1 base; bases with no gene match: 4. The CDR3, as DNA: TGTGCCAGCAGCTTAGGGCAGGGGGCGGACTATGGCTACACCTTC. This codes for CASSLGQGADYGYTF.

The chain uses TRBV5-4 and TRBJ2-1, with 9 bases identical to TRBD1. Germline values: CDR1 SGHNT, CDR2 YYREEE (reference sequence). The CDR3 contains 15 residues. Trimming cost V 0 bases and J 5 bases; bases outside gene matches: 3. The CDR3 sequence: CASSLANRGHNEQFF. The CDR3 DNA reads TGTGCCAGCAGCTTGGCCAACAGGGGGCACAATGAGCAGTTCTTC.

The chain is built from TRBV3-1 (or the pseudogene TRBV3-2) and TRBJ1-2; D is undetermined. Germline assignment: CDR1 LGHDT and CDR2 YNNKEL (reference sequence). V was cut by 5 bases and J by 4 bases, with 11 bases left in between. The CDR3 runs 13 residues. CDR3 region: CASSLFAGYGYTF. The CDR3 DNA reads as TGTGCCAGCAGCTTATTCGCCGGCTATGGCTACACCTTC.

The V and J genes are TRBV19 and TRBJ2-1, with D perhaps TRBD2 (6 bases). Looked up from germline, CDR1 is LNHDA and CDR2 is SQIVND (reference sequence). The V and J ends lost 5 bases and 1 base respectively, with 18 bases between them. This CDR3 contains 17 residues. CDR3 sequence: CASSGGAPARSYNEQFF. As DNA, the CDR3 is TGTGCCAGTAGTGGAGGGGCCCCCGCCCGGTCCTACAATGAGCAGTTCTTC.